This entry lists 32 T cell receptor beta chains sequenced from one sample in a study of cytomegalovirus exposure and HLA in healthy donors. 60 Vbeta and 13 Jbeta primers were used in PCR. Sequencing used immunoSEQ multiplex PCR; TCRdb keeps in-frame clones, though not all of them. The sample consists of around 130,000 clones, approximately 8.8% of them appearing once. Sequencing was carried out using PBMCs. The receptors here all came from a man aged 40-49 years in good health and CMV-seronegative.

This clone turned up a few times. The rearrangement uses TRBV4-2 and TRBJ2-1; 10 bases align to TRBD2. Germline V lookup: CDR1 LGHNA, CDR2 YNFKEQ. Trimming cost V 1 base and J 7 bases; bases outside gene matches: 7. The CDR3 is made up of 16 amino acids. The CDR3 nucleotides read TGTGCCAGCAGCCAAGCCAGCGGGGGGGGTAGGAATGAGCAGTTCTTC. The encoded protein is CASSQASGGGRNEQFF.

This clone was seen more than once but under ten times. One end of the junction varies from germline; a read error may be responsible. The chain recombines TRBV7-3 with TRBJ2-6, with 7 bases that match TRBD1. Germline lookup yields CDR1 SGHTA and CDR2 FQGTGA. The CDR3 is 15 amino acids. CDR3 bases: TGTGCCAGCAGCCTAACAGGGGTCGGGGCCAACGTCCTGACTTTC. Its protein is CASSLTGVGANVLTF.

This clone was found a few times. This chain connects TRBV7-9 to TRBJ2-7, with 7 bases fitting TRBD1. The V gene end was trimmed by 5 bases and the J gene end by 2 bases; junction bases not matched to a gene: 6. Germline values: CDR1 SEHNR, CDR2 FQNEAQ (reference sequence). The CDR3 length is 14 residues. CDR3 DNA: TGTGCCAGCAGCCCCTGGACAGGAACCTACGAGCAGTACTTC. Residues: CASSPWTGTYEQYF.

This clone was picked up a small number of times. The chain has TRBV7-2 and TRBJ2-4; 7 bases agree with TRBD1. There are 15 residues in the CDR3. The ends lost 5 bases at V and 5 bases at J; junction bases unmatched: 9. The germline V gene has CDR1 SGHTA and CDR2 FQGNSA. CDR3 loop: CASSEQGRRENIQYF. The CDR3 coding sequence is TGTGCCAGCAGCGAACAGGGGCGAAGGGAAAACATTCAGTACTTC.

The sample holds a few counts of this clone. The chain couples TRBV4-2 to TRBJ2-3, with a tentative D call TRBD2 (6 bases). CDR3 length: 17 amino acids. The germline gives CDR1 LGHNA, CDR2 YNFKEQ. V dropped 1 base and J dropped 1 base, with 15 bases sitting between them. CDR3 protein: CASSQAVSGDGTDTQYF. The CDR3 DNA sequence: TGTGCCAGCAGCCAAGCTGTGTCGGGGGACGGCACAGATACGCAGTATTTT.

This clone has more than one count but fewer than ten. Written as DNA, the CDR3 is TGTGCCAGCAGTTACTCACGCGGGGGGGGAGATACGCAGTATTTT. Its translation: CASSYSRGGGDTQYF. This chain uses TRBV6-5 with TRBJ2-3; TRBD2 matches at 9 bases. The V gene end was trimmed by 0 bases and the J gene end by 5 bases; junction bases not matched to a gene: 3. The germline V gene has CDR1 MNHEY and CDR2 SVGAGI. CDR3 length: 15 residues.

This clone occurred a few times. The CDR3 loop is CASSPRQTNYGYTF. The CDR3 DNA is TGCGCCAGCAGCCCCCGACAGACTAACTATGGCTACACCTTC. The V call is TRBV5-1, the J call TRBJ1-2; D possibly corresponds to TRBD1 (5 bases). Looked up from germline, CDR1 is SGHRS and CDR2 is YFSETQ. V shed 4 bases and J shed 0 bases, with 10 bases lying between them. This CDR3 comprises 14 residues.

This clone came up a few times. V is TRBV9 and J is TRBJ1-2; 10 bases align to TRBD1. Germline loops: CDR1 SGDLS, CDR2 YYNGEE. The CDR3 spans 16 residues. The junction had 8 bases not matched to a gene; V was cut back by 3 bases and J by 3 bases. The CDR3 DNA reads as TGTGCCAGCAGCGGGGACAGGGGTAACCTTTACTATGGCTACACCTTC. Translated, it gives CASSGDRGNLYYGYTF.

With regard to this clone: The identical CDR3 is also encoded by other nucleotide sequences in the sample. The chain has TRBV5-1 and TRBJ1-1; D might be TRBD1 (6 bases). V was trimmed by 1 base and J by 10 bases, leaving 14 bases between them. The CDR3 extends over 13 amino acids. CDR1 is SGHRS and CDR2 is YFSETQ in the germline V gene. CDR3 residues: CASSLPLQGVAFF. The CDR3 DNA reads TGCGCCAGCAGCTTGCCACTACAGGGAGTAGCTTTCTTT.

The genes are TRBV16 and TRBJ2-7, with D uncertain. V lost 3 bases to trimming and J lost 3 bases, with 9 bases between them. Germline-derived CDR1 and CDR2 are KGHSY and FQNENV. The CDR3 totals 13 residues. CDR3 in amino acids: CASSHKQFYEQYF. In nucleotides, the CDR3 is TGTGCCAGCAGCCATAAACAGTTCTACGAGCAGTACTTC.

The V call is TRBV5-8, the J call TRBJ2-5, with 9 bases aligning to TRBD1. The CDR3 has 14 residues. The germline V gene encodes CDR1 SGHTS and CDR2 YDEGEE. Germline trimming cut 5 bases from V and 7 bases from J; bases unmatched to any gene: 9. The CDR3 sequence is CASRPGTGLGTQYF. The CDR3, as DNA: TGTGCCAGCAGACCCGGGACAGGGCTAGGGACCCAGTACTTC.

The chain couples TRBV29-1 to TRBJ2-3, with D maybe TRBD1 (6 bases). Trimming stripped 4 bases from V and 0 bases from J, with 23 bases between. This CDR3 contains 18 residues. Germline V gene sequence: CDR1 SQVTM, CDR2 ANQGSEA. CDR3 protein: CSVVPHPRDKGSTDTQYF. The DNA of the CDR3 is TGCAGCGTTGTTCCTCACCCCCGGGACAAGGGCAGCACAGATACGCAGTATTTT.

CDR3 in DNA: TGTGCCAGCAGCGACCAGACGTGGGGCGAGCAGTTCTTC. Protein: CASSDQTWGEQFF. This sequence joins TRBV14 and TRBJ2-1, with D perhaps TRBD1 (5 bases). The germline V gene encodes CDR1 SGHDN and CDR2 FVKESK. This CDR3 is built from 13 residues. The V end was cut by 5 bases, the J end by 10 bases, with 15 bases between.

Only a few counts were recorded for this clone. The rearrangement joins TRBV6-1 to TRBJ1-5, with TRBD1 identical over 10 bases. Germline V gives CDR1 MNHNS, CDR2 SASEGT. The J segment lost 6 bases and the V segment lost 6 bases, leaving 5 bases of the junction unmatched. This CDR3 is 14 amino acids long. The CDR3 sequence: CASSDRGQGQPQHF. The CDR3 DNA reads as TGTGCCAGCAGCGACAGGGGGCAGGGTCAGCCCCAGCATTTT.

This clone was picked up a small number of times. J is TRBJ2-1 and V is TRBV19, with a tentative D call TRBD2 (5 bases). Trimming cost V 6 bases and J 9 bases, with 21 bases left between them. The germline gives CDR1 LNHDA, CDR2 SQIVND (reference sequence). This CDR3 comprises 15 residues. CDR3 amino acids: CASRTSGSPGGEQFF. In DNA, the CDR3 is TGTGCCAGTAGGACATCCGGGTCCCCAGGAGGTGAGCAGTTCTTC.

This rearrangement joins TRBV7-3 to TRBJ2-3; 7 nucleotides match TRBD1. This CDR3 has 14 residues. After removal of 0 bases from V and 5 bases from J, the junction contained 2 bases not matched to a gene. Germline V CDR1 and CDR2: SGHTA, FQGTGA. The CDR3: CASSLTGGRDTQYF. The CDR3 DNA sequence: TGTGCCAGCAGCTTAACAGGGGGCAGAGATACGCAGTATTTT. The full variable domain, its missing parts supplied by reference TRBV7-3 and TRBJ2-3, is GAGVSQTPSNKVTEKGKYVELRCDPISGHTALYWYRQSLGQGPEFLIYFQGTGAADDSGLPNDRFFAVRPEGSVSTLKIQRTERGDSAVYLCASSLTGGRDTQYFGPGTRLTVL.

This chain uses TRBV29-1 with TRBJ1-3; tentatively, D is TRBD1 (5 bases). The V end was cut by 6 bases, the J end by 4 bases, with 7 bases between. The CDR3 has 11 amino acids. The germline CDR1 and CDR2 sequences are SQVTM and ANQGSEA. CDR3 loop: CSVEGGNTIYF. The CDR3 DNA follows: TGCAGCGTGGAGGGGGGAAACACCATATATTTT.

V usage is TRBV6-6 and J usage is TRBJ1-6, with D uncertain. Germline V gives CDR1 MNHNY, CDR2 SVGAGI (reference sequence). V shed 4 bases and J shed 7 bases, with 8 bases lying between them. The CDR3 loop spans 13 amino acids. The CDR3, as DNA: TGTGCCAGCAGTTCTACAGAGAATTCACCCCTCCACTTT. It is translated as CASSSTENSPLHF.

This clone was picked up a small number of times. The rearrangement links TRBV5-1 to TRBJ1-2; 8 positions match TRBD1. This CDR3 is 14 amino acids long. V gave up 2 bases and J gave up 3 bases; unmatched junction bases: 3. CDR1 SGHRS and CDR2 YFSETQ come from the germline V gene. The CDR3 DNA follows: TGCGCCAGCAGCTTATCACAGGGGGACTATGGCTACACCTTC. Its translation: CASSLSQGDYGYTF.

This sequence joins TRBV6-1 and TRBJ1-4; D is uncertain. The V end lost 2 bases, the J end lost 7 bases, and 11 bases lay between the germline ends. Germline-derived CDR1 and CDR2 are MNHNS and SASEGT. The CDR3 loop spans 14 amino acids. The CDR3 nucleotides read TGTGCCAGCAGTGAATTAGATCTCCGTGAAAAACTGTTTTTT. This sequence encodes CASSELDLREKLFF.

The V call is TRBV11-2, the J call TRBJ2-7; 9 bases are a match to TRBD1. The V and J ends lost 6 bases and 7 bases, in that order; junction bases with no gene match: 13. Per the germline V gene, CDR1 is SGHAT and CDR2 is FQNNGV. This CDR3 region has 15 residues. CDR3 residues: CASRSPGQGTKEQYF. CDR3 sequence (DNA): TGTGCCAGCAGGTCACCGGGACAGGGAACGAAAGAGCAGTACTTC.

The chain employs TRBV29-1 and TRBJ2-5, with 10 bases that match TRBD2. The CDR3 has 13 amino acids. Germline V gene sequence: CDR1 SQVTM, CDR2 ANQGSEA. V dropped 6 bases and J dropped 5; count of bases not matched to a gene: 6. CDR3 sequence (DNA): TGCAGCGTCAGAGCGGGGGGGCAGGAGACCCAGTACTTC. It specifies CSVRAGGQETQYF.

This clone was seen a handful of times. The CDR3 is CASSVRQGGSGELFF. The DNA of the CDR3 is TGTGCCAGCAGTGTAAGGCAGGGAGGGTCCGGGGAGCTGTTTTTT. V gene TRBV2 combines with J gene TRBJ2-2, with 7 positions matching TRBD2. The CDR3 runs 15 residues. Looked up from germline, CDR1 is SNHLY and CDR2 is FYNNEI. V was clipped by 4 bases and J by 6 bases; unmatched bases: 8.

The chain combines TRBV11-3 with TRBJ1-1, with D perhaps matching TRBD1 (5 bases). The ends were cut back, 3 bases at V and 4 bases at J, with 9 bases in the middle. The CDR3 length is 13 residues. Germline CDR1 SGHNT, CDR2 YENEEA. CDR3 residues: CASSLEGSTEAFF. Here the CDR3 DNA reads TGTGCCAGCAGCTTGGAGGGGAGCACTGAAGCTTTCTTT.

As DNA, the CDR3 is TGTGCCAGCAGCGTAGTTGGAGACACTGAAGCTTTCTTT. As protein: CASSVVGDTEAFF. This sequence joins TRBV9 and TRBJ1-1; D unresolved. The CDR3 totals 13 residues. V was trimmed by 0 bases and J by 3 bases, leaving 6 bases between them. CDR1 is SGDLS and CDR2 is YYNGEE in the germline V gene.

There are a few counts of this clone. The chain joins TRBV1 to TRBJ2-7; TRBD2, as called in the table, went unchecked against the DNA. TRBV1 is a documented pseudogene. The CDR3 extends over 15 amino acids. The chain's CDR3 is CTTQPRSAGGHEQYF. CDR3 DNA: TGCACCACCCAGCCAAGGAGTGCGGGGGGGCATGAGCAGTACTTC.

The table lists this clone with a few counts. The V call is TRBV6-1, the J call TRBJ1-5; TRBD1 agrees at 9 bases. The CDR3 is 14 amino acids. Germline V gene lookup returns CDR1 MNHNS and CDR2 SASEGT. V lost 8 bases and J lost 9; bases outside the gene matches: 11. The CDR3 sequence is CASGRGQGFGPQHF. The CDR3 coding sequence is TGTGCCAGCGGACGGGGACAGGGTTTTGGGCCCCAGCATTTT.

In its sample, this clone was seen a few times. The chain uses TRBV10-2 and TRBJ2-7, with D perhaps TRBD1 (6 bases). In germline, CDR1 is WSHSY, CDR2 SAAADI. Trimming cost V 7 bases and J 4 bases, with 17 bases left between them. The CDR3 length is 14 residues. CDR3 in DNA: TGCGCCAGCACAAATACAGGGATCGGTTACGAGCAGTACTTC. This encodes CASTNTGIGYEQYF.

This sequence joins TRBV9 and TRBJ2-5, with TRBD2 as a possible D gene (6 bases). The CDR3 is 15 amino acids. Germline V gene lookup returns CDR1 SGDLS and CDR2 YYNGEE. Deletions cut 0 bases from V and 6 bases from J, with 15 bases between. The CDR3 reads CASSVEGRSGQTQYF. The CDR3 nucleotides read TGTGCCAGCAGCGTAGAAGGACGCAGCGGGCAGACCCAGTACTTC.

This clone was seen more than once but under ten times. CDR3 in amino acids: CASSYQRVTGELFF. For the CDR3, the DNA is TGTGCCAGCAGTTACCAGCGGGTGACCGGGGAGCTGTTTTTT. This chain joins TRBV6-5 and TRBJ2-2; possibly TRBD2 for D (6 bases). The CDR3 loop spans 14 amino acids. Germline CDR1 and CDR2: MNHEY and SVGAGI. V lost 2 bases, J lost 5 bases, and 9 bases lay in between.

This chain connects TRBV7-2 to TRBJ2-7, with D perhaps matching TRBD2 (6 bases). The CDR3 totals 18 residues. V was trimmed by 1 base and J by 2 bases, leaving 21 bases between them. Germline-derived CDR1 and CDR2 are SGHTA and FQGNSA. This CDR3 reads CASSLGPSGRTTTYEQYF. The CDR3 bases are TGTGCCAGCAGCTTAGGGCCCAGCGGGCGAACCACGACCTACGAGCAGTACTTC.

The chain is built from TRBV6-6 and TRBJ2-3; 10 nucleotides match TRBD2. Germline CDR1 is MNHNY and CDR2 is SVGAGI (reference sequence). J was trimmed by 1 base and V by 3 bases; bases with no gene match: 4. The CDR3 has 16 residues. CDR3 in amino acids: CASSYTGTSGTDTQYF. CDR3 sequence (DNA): TGTGCCAGCAGTTATACCGGGACTAGCGGCACAGATACGCAGTATTTT.